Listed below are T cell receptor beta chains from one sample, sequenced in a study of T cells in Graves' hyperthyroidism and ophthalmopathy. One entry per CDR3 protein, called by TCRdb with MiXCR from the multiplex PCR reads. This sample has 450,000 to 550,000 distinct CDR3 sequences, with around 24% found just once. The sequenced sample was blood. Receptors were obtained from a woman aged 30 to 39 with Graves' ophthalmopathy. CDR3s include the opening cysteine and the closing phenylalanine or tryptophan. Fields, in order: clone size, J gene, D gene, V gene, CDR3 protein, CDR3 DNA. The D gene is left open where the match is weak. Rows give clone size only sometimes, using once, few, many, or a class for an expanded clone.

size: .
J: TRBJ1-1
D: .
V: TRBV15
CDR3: CATSSTGKSSNTEAFF
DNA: TGTGCCACCAGCAGTACAGGAAAGAGTTCGAACACTGAAGCTTTCTTT

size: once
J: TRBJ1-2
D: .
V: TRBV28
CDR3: CASSISLGPGYTF
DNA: TGTGCCAGCAGTATCTCCCTCGGACCAGGCTACACCTTC

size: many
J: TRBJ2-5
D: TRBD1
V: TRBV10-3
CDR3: CAISAGGADQETQYF
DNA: TGTGCCATCAGTGCAGGGGGCGCGGACCAAGAGACCCAGTACTTC

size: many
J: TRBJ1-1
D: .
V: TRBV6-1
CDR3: CASSEVGRWGTFF
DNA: TGTGCCAGCAGTGAAGTGGGGAGGTGGGGAACTTTCTTT

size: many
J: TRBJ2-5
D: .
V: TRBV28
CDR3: CASNAHQETQYF
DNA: TGTGCCAGCAACGCGCATCAAGAGACCCAGTACTTC

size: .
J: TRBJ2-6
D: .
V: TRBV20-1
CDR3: CSARVADKGANVLTF
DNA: TGCAGTGCTAGAGTGGCGGACAAAGGGGCCAACGTCCTGACTTTC

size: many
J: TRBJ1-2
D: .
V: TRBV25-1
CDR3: CASSDQETNYGYTF
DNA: TGTGCCAGCAGTGACCAGGAGACTAACTATGGCTACACCTTC

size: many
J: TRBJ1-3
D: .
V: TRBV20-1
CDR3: CSARAGRENTIYF
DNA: TGCAGTGCCCGGGCGGGCAGGGAAAACACCATATATTTT

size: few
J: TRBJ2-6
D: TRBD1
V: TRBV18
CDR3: CASSLGQGFSGANVLTF
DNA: TGTGCCAGCTCACTGGGACAGGGATTTTCTGGGGCCAACGTCCTGACTTTC

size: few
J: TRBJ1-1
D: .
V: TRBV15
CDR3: CATSRGTTEAFF
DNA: TGTGCCACCAGCAGAGGGACAACTGAAGCTTTCTTT

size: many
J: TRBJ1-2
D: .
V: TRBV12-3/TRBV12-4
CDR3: CASSLFGVTDGYTF
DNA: TGTGCCAGCAGTTTATTTGGGGTGACCGATGGCTACACCTTC

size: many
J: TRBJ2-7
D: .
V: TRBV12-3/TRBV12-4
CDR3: CASSLSHQSSYEQYF
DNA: TGTGCCAGCAGTTTAAGTCACCAGAGCTCCTACGAGCAGTACTTC

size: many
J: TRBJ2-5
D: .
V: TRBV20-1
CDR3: CSARTETQYF
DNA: TGCAGTGCCCGAACGGAGACCCAGTACTTC

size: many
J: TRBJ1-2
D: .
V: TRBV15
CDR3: CATSRESRGSGYTF
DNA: TGTGCCACCAGCAGAGAGAGCAGAGGATCTGGCTACACCTTC

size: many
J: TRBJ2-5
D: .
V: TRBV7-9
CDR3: CASSDPGVSETQYF
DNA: TGTGCCAGCAGCGACCCTGGGGTTTCTGAGACCCAGTACTTC

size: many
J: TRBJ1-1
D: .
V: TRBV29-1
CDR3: CSVDRALNTEAFF
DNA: TGCAGCGTTGACAGGGCGCTGAACACTGAAGCTTTCTTT

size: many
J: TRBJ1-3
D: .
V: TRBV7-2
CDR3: CASSFVHRNTIYF
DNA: TGTGCCAGCAGCTTCGTCCACAGGAACACCATATATTTT

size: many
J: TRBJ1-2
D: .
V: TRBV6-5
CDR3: CASSPREVDGYTF
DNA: TGTGCCAGCAGTCCTCGAGAGGTGGATGGCTACACCTTC

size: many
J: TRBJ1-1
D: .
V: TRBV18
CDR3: CASSPGIDTEAFF
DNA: TGTGCCAGCTCACCAGGGATTGACACTGAAGCTTTCTTT

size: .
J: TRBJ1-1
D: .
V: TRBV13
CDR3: CASSLGVKRGHTEAFF
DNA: TGTGCCAGCAGCTTAGGGGTCAAAAGGGGACACACTGAAGCTTTCTTT

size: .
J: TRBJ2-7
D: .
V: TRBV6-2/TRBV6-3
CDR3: CASSPVDWRTAQTYEQYF
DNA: TGTGCCAGCAGTCCCGTGGATTGGAGGACAGCCCAAACCTACGAGCAGTACTTC

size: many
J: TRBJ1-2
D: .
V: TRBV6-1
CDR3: CASRETDRYYGYTF
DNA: TGTGCCAGCAGGGAAACCGATCGCTACTATGGCTACACCTTC

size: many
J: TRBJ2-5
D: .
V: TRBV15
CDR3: CATSLRARGGETQYF
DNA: TGTGCCACCAGCCTACGGGCCAGGGGAGGGGAGACCCAGTACTTC

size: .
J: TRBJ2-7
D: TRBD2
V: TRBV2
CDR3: CASSNILRLAGGSRYEQYF
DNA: TGTGCCAGCAGTAATATTCTAAGACTAGCGGGGGGTAGTCGCTACGAGCAGTACTTC

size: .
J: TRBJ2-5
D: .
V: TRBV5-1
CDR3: CASSFGSTQYF
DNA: TGCGCCAGCAGCTTCGGGAGCACCCAGTACTTC

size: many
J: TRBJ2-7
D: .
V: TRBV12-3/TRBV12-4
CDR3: CASSLGAGSYEQYF
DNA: TGTGCCAGCAGCCTAGGGGCTGGGTCCTACGAGCAGTACTTC

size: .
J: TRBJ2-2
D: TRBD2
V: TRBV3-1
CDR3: CASSAGGSGELFF
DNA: TGTGCCAGCAGCGCGGGAGGTTCCGGGGAGCTGTTTTTT